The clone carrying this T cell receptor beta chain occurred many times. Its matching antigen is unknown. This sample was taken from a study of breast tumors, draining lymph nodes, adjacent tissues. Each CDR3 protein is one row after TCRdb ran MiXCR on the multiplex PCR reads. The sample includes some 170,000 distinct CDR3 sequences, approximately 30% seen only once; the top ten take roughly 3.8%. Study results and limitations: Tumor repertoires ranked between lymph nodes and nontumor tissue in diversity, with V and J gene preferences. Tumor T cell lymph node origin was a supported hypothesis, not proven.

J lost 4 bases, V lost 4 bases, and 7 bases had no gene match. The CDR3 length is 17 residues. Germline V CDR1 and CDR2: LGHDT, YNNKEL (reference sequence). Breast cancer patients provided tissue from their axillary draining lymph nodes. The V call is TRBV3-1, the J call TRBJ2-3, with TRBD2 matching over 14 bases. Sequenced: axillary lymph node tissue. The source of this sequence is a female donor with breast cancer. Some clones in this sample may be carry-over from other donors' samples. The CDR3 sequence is CASSRRLAGGRPDTQYF. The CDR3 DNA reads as TGTGCCAGCAGCCGGCGACTAGCGGGGGGGCGCCCAGATACGCAGTATTTT.